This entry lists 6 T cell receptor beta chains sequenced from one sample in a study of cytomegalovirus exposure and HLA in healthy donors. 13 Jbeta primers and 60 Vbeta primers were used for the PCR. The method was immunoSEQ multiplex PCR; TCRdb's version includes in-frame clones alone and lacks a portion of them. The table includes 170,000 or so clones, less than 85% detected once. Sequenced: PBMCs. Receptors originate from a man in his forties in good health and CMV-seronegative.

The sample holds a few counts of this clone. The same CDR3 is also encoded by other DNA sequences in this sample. CDR3 sequence: CASSPQVNTEAFF. CDR3 DNA: TGTGCCAGCTCACCCCAGGTGAACACTGAAGCTTTCTTT. The V and J genes are TRBV18 and TRBJ1-1, with no clear D. With 3 bases removed from V and 0 bases from J, the gap between germline ends came to 5 bases. The CDR3 totals 13 residues. The germline CDR1 and CDR2 sequences are KGHSH and LQKENI.

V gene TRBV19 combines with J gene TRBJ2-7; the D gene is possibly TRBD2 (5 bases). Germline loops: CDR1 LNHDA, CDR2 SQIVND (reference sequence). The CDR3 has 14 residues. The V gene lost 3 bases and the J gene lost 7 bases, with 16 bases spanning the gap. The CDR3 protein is CASSMVRTTGEQYF. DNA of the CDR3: TGTGCCAGTAGTATGGTCAGGACCACGGGGGAGCAGTACTTC.

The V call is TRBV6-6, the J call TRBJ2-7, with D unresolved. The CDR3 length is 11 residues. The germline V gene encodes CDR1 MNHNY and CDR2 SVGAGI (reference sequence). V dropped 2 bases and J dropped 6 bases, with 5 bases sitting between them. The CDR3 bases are TGTGCCAGCAGTTACGCGGTCGAGCAGTACTTC. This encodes CASSYAVEQYF.

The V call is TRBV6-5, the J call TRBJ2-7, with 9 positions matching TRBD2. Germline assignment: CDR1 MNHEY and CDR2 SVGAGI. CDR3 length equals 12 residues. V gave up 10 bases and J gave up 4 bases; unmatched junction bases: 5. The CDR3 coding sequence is TGTGCCACCCTTAGCGGGAGTTACGAGCAGTACTTC. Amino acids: CATLSGSYEQYF.

The CDR3 spells CASSIVPGTRDEQYF. In DNA form, the CDR3 reads TGTGCCAGTAGTATAGTTCCGGGAACCCGAGACGAGCAGTACTTC. The genes are TRBV19 and TRBJ2-7; a possible D gene is TRBD2 (5 bases). Trimming took off 1 base at V and 5 bases at J, with 15 bases between the two ends. Per germline, CDR1 LNHDA and CDR2 SQIVND (reference sequence). This CDR3 contains 15 residues. Together with reference TRBV19 and TRBJ2-7, the CDR3 gives the full variable domain: DGGITQSPKYLFRKEGQNVTLSCEQNLNHDAMYWYRQDPGQGLRLIYYSQIVNDFQKGDIAEGYSVSREKKESFPLTVTSAQKNPTAFYLCASSIVPGTRDEQYFGPGTRLTVT.

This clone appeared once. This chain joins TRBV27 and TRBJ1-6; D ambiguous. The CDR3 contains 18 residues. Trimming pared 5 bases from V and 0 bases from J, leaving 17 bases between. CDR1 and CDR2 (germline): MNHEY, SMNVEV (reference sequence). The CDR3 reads CASSPSLTVYSYNSPLHF. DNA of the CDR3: TGTGCCAGCAGTCCCAGCCTAACAGTGTACTCCTATAATTCACCCCTCCACTTT.